This is a list of T cell receptor beta chains from one sample in a study of response to subunit inactivated influenza vaccine. TCRdb passed the RT-PCR reads through MiXCR, listing each CDR3 protein once. The table has 150,000 to 200,000 distinct CDR3 sequences, roughly a tenth seen once; the top ten hold around 12%. The sequencing here drew on non-naive T cells sorted from PBMCs, taken roughly 48 days after vaccination. The source of these receptors is a man aged 50 or older who received an inactivated influenza vaccine. Each CDR3 is given with its conserved first and last residue. Each record gives: J gene, D gene, V gene, CDR3 protein. D genes are given only for firm matches.

j_gene: TRBJ1-2
d_gene: .
v_gene: TRBV12-3/TRBV12-4
CDR3aa: CASTSAGAGYGYTF

j_gene: TRBJ1-1
d_gene: .
v_gene: TRBV28
CDR3aa: CASRPISWTEYTEAFF

j_gene: TRBJ2-2
d_gene: TRBD1
v_gene: TRBV11-2
CDR3aa: CASSLDRRTGNTGELFF

j_gene: TRBJ1-5
d_gene: .
v_gene: TRBV7-8
CDR3aa: CASSLRHSNQPQHF

j_gene: TRBJ1-5
d_gene: TRBD1
v_gene: TRBV6-1
CDR3aa: CASSHLDRGKGNQPQHF

j_gene: TRBJ2-5
d_gene: TRBD2
v_gene: TRBV3-1
CDR3aa: CASSQDSSGGEETQYF

j_gene: TRBJ2-7
d_gene: .
v_gene: TRBV3-1
CDR3aa: CASSRGTYEQYF

j_gene: TRBJ1-6
d_gene: TRBD1
v_gene: TRBV2
CDR3aa: CASIGTGGFSPLHF

j_gene: TRBJ2-2
d_gene: TRBD2
v_gene: TRBV12-3/TRBV12-4
CDR3aa: CASSLRTSGGDGELFF

j_gene: TRBJ2-1
d_gene: TRBD2
v_gene: TRBV6-2/TRBV6-3
CDR3aa: CASSRGAGVGEQFF

j_gene: TRBJ1-5
d_gene: .
v_gene: TRBV7-8
CDR3aa: CASSLRLRSNQPQHF

j_gene: TRBJ2-3
d_gene: .
v_gene: TRBV4-3
CDR3aa: CASSQDWLTSTDTQYF

j_gene: TRBJ2-2
d_gene: .
v_gene: TRBV12-3/TRBV12-4
CDR3aa: CASRGRRDTGELFF

j_gene: TRBJ2-2
d_gene: TRBD2
v_gene: TRBV6-2/TRBV6-3
CDR3aa: CASSSPSGRLNTGELFF

j_gene: TRBJ2-1
d_gene: .
v_gene: TRBV6-5
CDR3aa: CASSYRIGGEQFF

j_gene: TRBJ1-2
d_gene: .
v_gene: TRBV29-1
CDR3aa: CSASRGSNYGYTF

j_gene: TRBJ2-7
d_gene: TRBD1
v_gene: TRBV3-1
CDR3aa: CASRFGQGSEQYF

j_gene: TRBJ2-7
d_gene: TRBD1
v_gene: TRBV28
CDR3aa: CASSYLTGGRGVYEQYF

j_gene: TRBJ1-5
d_gene: .
v_gene: TRBV6-2/TRBV6-3
CDR3aa: CASSPWISNQPQHF

j_gene: TRBJ2-1
d_gene: TRBD2
v_gene: TRBV15
CDR3aa: CATSTGTSGRSYNEQFF

j_gene: TRBJ1-1
d_gene: .
v_gene: TRBV11-2
CDR3aa: CASSSSRATEAFF

j_gene: TRBJ2-7
d_gene: .
v_gene: TRBV20-1
CDR3aa: CSGRGQGYEQYF